The 29 T cell receptor beta chains presented below share a single source sample, sequenced in a study of blood T cell repertoires in COVID-19. Generated by immunoSEQ multiplex PCR, the TCRdb table keeps only in-frame clones and is missing some. The sample lists more than 250,000 clones, around 87% occurring once. The sample consisted of peripheral blood. Receptors were obtained from a man between 50 and 59 years old with active or convalescent COVID-19.

The chain has TRBV28 and TRBJ1-4; no clear D. Germline lookup yields CDR1 MDHEN and CDR2 SYDVKM. V lost 7 bases and J 0 bases, leaving 6 bases between the germline ends. This CDR3 contains 13 residues. CDR3 nucleotides: TGTGCCAGCATTTCTGCAACTAATGAAAAACTGTTTTTT. It yields the protein CASISATNEKLFF.

This chain links TRBV28 with TRBJ2-3, with a tentative D call TRBD2 (5 bases). Trimming removed 3 bases from V and 0 bases from J, with 13 bases in between. Germline CDR1 is MDHEN and CDR2 is SYDVKM. The CDR3 totals 16 residues. CDR3 nucleotide sequence: TGTGCCAGCAGTTTCCTAGCTAAATCTAGCACAGATACGCAGTATTTT. This encodes CASSFLAKSSTDTQYF.

This sequence joins TRBV5-1 and TRBJ1-1; D unresolved. The ends were cut back, 3 bases at V and 1 base at J, with 16 bases in the middle. CDR3 length: 16 residues. Germline V lookup: CDR1 SGHRS, CDR2 YFSETQ. The CDR3 DNA follows: TGCGCCAGCAGCTCTACCGGGAGTTTTCGGAACACTGAAGCTTTCTTT. Its protein is CASSSTGSFRNTEAFF.

The chain joins TRBV11-2 to TRBJ1-1, with D perhaps TRBD1 (6 bases). The CDR3 is 15 residues long. Looked up from germline, CDR1 is SGHAT and CDR2 is FQNNGV. V lost 5 bases, J lost 4 bases, and 17 bases lay in between. CDR3: CASSPPRGARTEAFF. The CDR3 nucleotides are TGTGCCAGCAGCCCCCCGCGGGGGGCTCGCACTGAAGCTTTCTTT. Using reference TRBV11-2 and TRBJ1-1 for the parts outside the CDR3, the full variable domain is EAGVAQSPRYKIIEKRQSVAFWCNPISGHATLYWYQQILGQGPKLLIQFQNNGVVDDSQLPKDRFSAERLKGVDSTLKIQPAKLEDSAVYLCASSPPRGARTEAFFGQGTRLTVV.

The V call is TRBV3-1 (or the pseudogene TRBV3-2), the J call TRBJ2-2; D is unclear. The CDR3 contains 15 residues. Germline V gene data show CDR1 as LGHDT and CDR2 as YNNKEL (reference sequence). V was cut by 0 bases and J by 9 bases, with 14 bases left in between. The CDR3 loop reads CASSQDSMRHRELFF. CDR3 sequence (DNA): TGTGCCAGCAGCCAAGATAGCATGAGGCATCGGGAGCTGTTTTTT.

This rearrangement joins TRBV7-2 to TRBJ2-5, with D possibly matching TRBD2 (6 bases). Germline V CDR1 and CDR2: SGHTA, FQGNSA. The CDR3 contains 15 residues. V lost 4 bases and J lost 0, with 12 bases in between. The DNA for the CDR3 is TGTGCCAGCAGCTCGAATAGCGGCTACCAAGAGACCCAGTACTTC. Amino acids: CASSSNSGYQETQYF.

The V call is TRBV28, the J call TRBJ2-7; tentative D call: TRBD2 (6 bases). The germline gives CDR1 MDHEN, CDR2 SYDVKM. V was cut by 3 bases and J by 6 bases, with 15 bases left in between. The CDR3 length is 14 residues. The CDR3 is CASSFSSGVSEQYF. DNA for the CDR3: TGTGCCAGCAGTTTTAGCTCGGGGGTAAGCGAGCAGTACTTC. The full variable domain, completed using reference TRBV28 and TRBJ2-7, is DVKVTQSSRYLVKRTGEKVFLECVQDMDHENMFWYRQDPGLGLRLIYFSYDVKMKEKGDIPEGYSVSREKKERFSLILESASTNQTSMYLCASSFSSGVSEQYFGPGTRLTVT.

The gene calls are TRBV5-4 and TRBJ1-2; D is possibly TRBD1 (5 bases). Trimming left V 2 bases short and J 2 bases short, with 7 bases between. The CDR3 covers 13 residues. The germline CDR1 and CDR2 sequences are SGHNT and YYREEE (reference sequence). CDR3 amino acids: CASSLYRNYGYTF. In DNA form, the CDR3 reads TGTGCCAGCAGCTTATACAGGAACTATGGCTACACCTTC.

V gene TRBV7-3 combines with J gene TRBJ2-1, with D maybe TRBD2 (6 bases). CDR1 and CDR2 (germline): SGHTA, FQGTGA. This CDR3 has 15 amino acids. With 2 bases removed from V and 1 base from J, the gap between germline ends came to 9 bases. The CDR3 protein is CASSLGAGSYNEQFF. The CDR3 DNA is TGTGCCAGCAGCTTAGGAGCGGGTTCCTACAATGAGCAGTTCTTC.

The chain recombines TRBV5-4 with TRBJ2-3; D gene ambiguous. The length of the CDR3 is 14 residues. Per germline, CDR1 SGHNT and CDR2 YYREEE (reference sequence). The germline V and J ends were trimmed by 5 bases and 0 bases, with 10 bases remaining between them. The CDR3 region has the DNA TGTGCCAGCAGTTTGACGGTTAGCACAGATACGCAGTATTTT. This encodes CASSLTVSTDTQYF.

The V and J genes are TRBV6-2 or TRBV6-3 and TRBJ1-1; 7 bases align to TRBD1. Trimming cost V 0 bases and J 4 bases; bases outside gene matches: 5. The CDR3 loop spans 15 amino acids. Germline lookup yields CDR1 MNHEY and CDR2 SVGEGT. The CDR3 loop reads CASSYSPDRPTEAFF. The CDR3 DNA sequence: TGTGCCAGCAGTTACTCCCCGGACAGGCCCACTGAAGCTTTCTTT.

V gene TRBV9 combines with J gene TRBJ2-5, with a tentative D call TRBD1 (5 bases). The V gene lost 0 bases and the J gene lost 2 bases, with 11 bases spanning the gap. Germline CDR1 reads SGDLS; CDR2 reads YYNGEE. The CDR3 extends over 15 amino acids. This chain's CDR3 is CASSVGDRTQETQYF. Written as DNA, the CDR3 is TGTGCCAGCAGCGTAGGAGACAGAACTCAAGAGACCCAGTACTTC. Together with reference TRBV9 and TRBJ2-5, the CDR3 gives the full variable domain: DSGVTQTPKHLITATGQRVTLRCSPRSGDLSVYWYQQSLDQGLQFLIQYYNGEERAKGNILERFSAQQFPDLHSELNLSSLELGDSALYFCASSVGDRTQETQYFGPGTRLLVL.

The J gene is TRBJ1-2, the V gene TRBV6-5; D is perhaps TRBD1 (5 bases). This CDR3 has 15 residues. Germline CDR1 reads MNHEY; CDR2 reads SVGAGI. With 7 bases removed from V and 5 bases from J, the gap between germline ends came to 20 bases. CDR3 nucleotides: TGTGCCAGCATCTCGCCACGGGGGTGGAGTTATGGCTACACCTTC. The encoded protein is CASISPRGWSYGYTF.

This clone has just one count. The chain employs TRBV19 and TRBJ1-6; D remains ambiguous. This CDR3 is 15 amino acids long. Germline V lookup: CDR1 LNHDA, CDR2 SQIVND (reference sequence). V was pared by 7 bases and J by 2 bases, with 12 bases between. This CDR3 is CASKMAETYNSPLHF. In DNA form, the CDR3 reads TGTGCCAGTAAAATGGCGGAGACCTATAATTCACCCCTCCACTTT.

This clone was counted between two and nine times. CDR3: CASSKRIRVEEQYF. The CDR3 DNA sequence: TGTGCCAGCAGCAAACGGATCAGGGTAGAGGAGCAGTACTTC. The chain combines TRBV5-4 with TRBJ2-7; possibly TRBD1 for D (5 bases). V lost 4 bases and J 7 bases, leaving 18 bases between the germline ends. Germline assignment: CDR1 SGHNT and CDR2 YYREEE (reference sequence). The CDR3 is made up of 14 amino acids.

The V call is TRBV5-1, the J call TRBJ2-1; 9 bases agree with TRBD2. CDR3 length: 15 residues. CDR1 is SGHRS and CDR2 is YFSETQ in the germline V gene. V was clipped by 1 base and J by 10 bases; unmatched bases: 9. CDR3 residues: CASSLNSGSDSEQFF. As DNA, the CDR3 is TGCGCCAGCAGCTTGAATAGCGGGAGCGACAGCGAGCAGTTCTTC.

V gene TRBV4-3 combines with J gene TRBJ1-1; D unresolved. The CDR3 runs 13 residues. Germline loops: CDR1 LGHNA, CDR2 YSLEER. V shed 0 bases and J shed 3 bases, with 5 bases lying between them. The CDR3 DNA follows: TGCGCCAGCAGCCAAGAACTTCACACTGAAGCTTTCTTT. Its protein is CASSQELHTEAFF.

The rearrangement joins TRBV5-8 to TRBJ1-1; 9 bases are a match to TRBD1. The CDR3 length is 13 residues. Germline CDR1 and CDR2: SGHTS and YDEGEE. Germline trimming cut 4 bases from V and 4 bases from J; bases unmatched to any gene: 2. Here the CDR3 reads CASSVDRGTEAFF. The CDR3 nucleotides are TGTGCCAGCAGCGTGGACAGGGGCACTGAAGCTTTCTTT.

The V call is TRBV9, the J call TRBJ2-1; TRBD2 agrees at 11 bases. The V gene end was trimmed by 4 bases and the J gene end by 4 bases; junction bases not matched to a gene: 4. The germline V gene has CDR1 SGDLS and CDR2 YYNGEE. This CDR3 is built from 15 residues. The CDR3 bases are TGTGCCAGCAGCCGTACTAGCGGGAGTTACAATGAGCAGTTCTTC. It yields the protein CASSRTSGSYNEQFF.

This chain uses TRBV4-1 with TRBJ2-7; D uncertain. Trimming cost V 0 bases and J 2 bases, with 11 bases left between them. This CDR3 contains 15 residues. The germline CDR1 and CDR2 sequences are MGHRA and YSYEKL. The CDR3 sequence is CASSQDYSGPYEQYF. The DNA of the CDR3 is TGCGCCAGCAGCCAAGATTATTCTGGGCCCTACGAGCAGTACTTC.

The V gene is TRBV2, the J gene TRBJ2-5; a weak D match, TRBD2 (5 bases). This CDR3 has 15 residues. Germline assignment: CDR1 SNHLY and CDR2 FYNNEI. With 4 bases removed from V and 5 bases from J, the gap between germline ends came to 17 bases. This CDR3 is CASSASQAGGETQYF. The CDR3, as DNA: TGTGCCAGCAGTGCTTCCCAGGCGGGCGGGGAGACCCAGTACTTC. The variable domain in full, completed from reference TRBV2 and TRBJ2-5, reads EPEVTQTPSHQVTQMGQEVILRCVPISNHLYFYWYRQILGQKVEFLVSFYNNEISEKSEIFDDQFSVERPDGSNFTLKIRSTKLEDSAMYFCASSASQAGGETQYFGPGTRLLVL.

The chain combines TRBV2 with TRBJ2-1; the match to TRBD2 covers 7 bases. J lost 3 bases, V lost 3 bases, and 5 bases had no gene match. The germline gives CDR1 SNHLY, CDR2 FYNNEI. The length of the CDR3 is 15 residues. The CDR3: CASSDQAGYYNEQFF. CDR3 nucleotides: TGTGCCAGCAGTGATCAAGCGGGGTACTACAATGAGCAGTTCTTC. Full variable domain (rest looked up from reference TRBV2 and TRBJ2-1): EPEVTQTPSHQVTQMGQEVILRCVPISNHLYFYWYRQILGQKVEFLVSFYNNEISEKSEIFDDQFSVERPDGSNFTLKIRSTKLEDSAMYFCASSDQAGYYNEQFFGPGTRLTVL.

The chain combines TRBV7-9 with TRBJ2-7, with TRBD1 as a possible D gene (6 bases). Germline V gene sequence: CDR1 SEHNR, CDR2 FQNEAQ (reference sequence). V was cut by 5 bases and J by 1 base, with 15 bases left in between. The CDR3 has 15 amino acids. The CDR3 sequence: CASSLQGFTSYEQYF. In nucleotides, the CDR3 is TGTGCCAGCAGCCTCCAGGGGTTTACGTCCTACGAGCAGTACTTC.

The rearrangement uses TRBV7-2 and TRBJ2-5; TRBD2 matches at 9 bases. The V gene's germline CDR1 is SGHTA and CDR2 FQGNSA. The CDR3 is 14 residues long. V was clipped by 2 bases and J by 5 bases; unmatched bases: 3. The CDR3: CASSLNAGGETQYF. As DNA, the CDR3 is TGTGCCAGCAGCTTAAACGCGGGGGGGGAGACCCAGTACTTC. The full variable domain, with the rest looked up from reference TRBV7-2 and TRBJ2-5, is GAGVSQSPSNKVTEKGKDVELRCDPISGHTALYWYRQSLGQGLEFLIYFQGNSAPDKSGLPSDRFSAERTGGSVSTLTIQRTQQEDSAVYLCASSLNAGGETQYFGPGTRLLVL.

V and J are TRBV3-1 (or the pseudogene TRBV3-2) and TRBJ2-1; 10 bases fit TRBD2. Germline lookup yields CDR1 LGHDT and CDR2 YNNKEL (reference sequence). V lost 0 bases to trimming and J lost 0 bases; unmatched junction nucleotides: 5. The CDR3 extends over 18 amino acids. CDR3 loop: CASSQDGAGGSSYNEQFF. In nucleotides, the CDR3 is TGTGCCAGCAGCCAAGACGGAGCGGGGGGGAGCTCCTACAATGAGCAGTTCTTC.

This rearrangement joins TRBV27 to TRBJ2-7; 9 bases align to TRBD2. The CDR3 has 16 residues. The germline V gene has CDR1 MNHEY and CDR2 SMNVEV (reference sequence). Trimming cost V 4 bases and J 4 bases; bases outside gene matches: 11. The CDR3 coding sequence is TGTGCCAGCAGTTCCGCAATAGCGGGAGTTTCGTACGAGCAGTACTTC. Translation: CASSSAIAGVSYEQYF.

Only one count was recorded for this clone. This rearrangement joins TRBV2 to TRBJ1-2, with a weak D call TRBD1 (5 bases). There are 12 residues in the CDR3. From germline, CDR1 is SNHLY and CDR2 FYNNEI. V was clipped by 6 bases and J by 8 bases, with 13 bases between them. CDR3 coding DNA: TGTGCCAGCAGACTGGGGCCCCTAGGCTACACCTTC. Residues: CASRLGPLGYTF.

This clone was observed a single time. This sequence joins TRBV5-1 and TRBJ2-1; the D gene is possibly TRBD1 (6 bases). The CDR3 sequence is 13 residues long. From germline, CDR1 is SGHRS and CDR2 YFSETQ. Trimming shortened V by 0 bases and J by 8 bases, and 9 bases separated the two germline ends. As DNA, the CDR3 is TGCGCCAGCAGCTTGGACAGGGTTGATGAGCAGTTCTTC. Its protein product is CASSLDRVDEQFF.

The J gene is TRBJ1-5, the V gene TRBV28; D gene unclear. The ends were cut back, 2 bases at V and 9 bases at J, with 11 bases in the middle. CDR1 and CDR2 (germline): MDHEN, SYDVKM. The CDR3 has 13 amino acids. This CDR3 reads CASSLREPRPQHF. The CDR3 coding sequence is TGTGCCAGCAGTTTAAGGGAGCCGCGGCCCCAGCATTTT.